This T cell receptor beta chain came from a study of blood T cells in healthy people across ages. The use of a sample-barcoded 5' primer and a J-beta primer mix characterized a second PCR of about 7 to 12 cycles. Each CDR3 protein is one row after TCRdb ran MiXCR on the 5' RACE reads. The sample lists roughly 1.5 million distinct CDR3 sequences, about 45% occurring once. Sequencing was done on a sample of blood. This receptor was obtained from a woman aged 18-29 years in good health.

The CDR3 nucleotides read TGCAGCGTCACTTCCGCCACCGGGACAGGCTACGAGCAGTACTTC. This encodes CSVTSATGTGYEQYF. V and J are TRBV29-1 and TRBJ2-7; TRBD1 matches 8 bases. CDR1 and CDR2 from the germline V gene are SQVTM and ANQGSEA. Trimming at V came to 6 bases and at J to 3 bases, leaving 13 bases not matched to a gene. This CDR3 spans 15 amino acids.